The entry that follows covers one T cell receptor (beta chain) sequence. This sample's time point: pretreatment peripheral blood. The diagnosis in patients was locally advanced or metastatic urothelial carcinoma. These data originate in a study of PD-L1 blockade in urothelial cancer. Turning to the study itself: Blood samples contained a median roughly 150,000 T cells.

Assay: immunoSEQ multiplex PCR; the TCRdb copy retains only in-frame clones and omits some. This table holds some 65,000 clones, 81% found once. The starting material was PBMCs, obtained around atezolizumab (anti-PD-L1) treatment. The sequence was obtained from an older man with urothelial cancer.

The CDR3 loop reads CASSTPREAGGQETQYF. The DNA for the CDR3 is TGTGCCAGTAGTACCCCTCGAGAAGCGGGAGGGCAAGAGACCCAGTACTTC. V gene TRBV19 combines with J gene TRBJ2-5, with 10 bases lining up with TRBD2. Germline trimming cut 4 bases from V and 2 bases from J; bases unmatched to any gene: 10. CDR3 length equals 17 residues. Looked up from germline, CDR1 is LNHDA and CDR2 is SQIVND (reference sequence).